One and the same sample provided the 7 T cell receptor beta chains below, sequenced in a study of T-cell memory formation after mild COVID-19. TCRdb re-called the 5' RACE reads with MiXCR, one entry per CDR3 protein. This repertoire shows 400,000 or so distinct CDR3 sequences, around 20% found once; its top ten account for 8.4%. The sequenced material came from PBMCs or a T cell subset sorted from them (not recorded which). Source of these receptors: an adult woman who had mild COVID-19 (a few samples of this study predate the infection). Cell type and time point are not known.

V is TRBV4-2 and J is TRBJ2-3, with TRBD2 matching over 12 bases. The V and J ends lost 3 bases and 5 bases, in that order; junction bases with no gene match: 3. The germline V gene has CDR1 LGHNA and CDR2 YNFKEQ. The CDR3 is made up of 15 amino acids. CDR3 loop: CASSQRLAGEDTQYF. The DNA for the CDR3 is TGTGCCAGCAGCCAGAGACTAGCGGGGGAAGATACGCAGTATTTT.

This clonotype was detected only a few times. The chain combines TRBV5-1 with TRBJ1-2; D gene ambiguous. The germline CDR1 and CDR2 sequences are SGHRS and YFSETQ. V lost 2 bases and J 6 bases, leaving 14 bases between the germline ends. CDR3 length equals 14 residues. The CDR3 DNA follows: TGCGCCAGCAGCTTAGGAGGGCTCGACGATGGCTACACCTTC. Translated, it gives CASSLGGLDDGYTF.

This clonotype showed up just a few times. The gene calls are TRBV12-3 or TRBV12-4 and TRBJ2-7, with TRBD2 as a possible D gene (5 bases). The length of the CDR3 is 14 residues. Trimming left V 5 bases short and J 1 base short, with 12 bases between. This CDR3 reads CASSRLTYSYEQYF. The CDR3 nucleotides read TGTGCCAGCAGTCGACTAACTTATTCCTACGAGCAGTACTTC.

The rearrangement joins TRBV6-6 to TRBJ2-7, with a weak D call TRBD1 (6 bases). The V gene's germline CDR1 is MNHNY and CDR2 SVGAGI (reference sequence). V was shortened by 6 bases and J by 4 bases, with 16 bases between the two germline ends. The CDR3 has 14 residues. The CDR3 DNA reads TGTGCCAGCAGCCAAGGCAGGGGCTGGTACGAGCAGTACTTC. Translating gives CASSQGRGWYEQYF.

The chain employs TRBV10-3 and TRBJ2-3; 8 bases line up with TRBD1. Per the germline V gene, CDR1 is ENHRY and CDR2 is SYGVKD. V was pared by 1 base and J by 4 bases, with 7 bases of the junction left unmatched. The CDR3 consists of 16 residues. The DNA for the CDR3 is TGTGCCATCAGTGAGTTAGTGACAGGGGTAGCAGATACGCAGTATTTT. Its protein is CAISELVTGVADTQYF.

Only a few counts were recorded for this clonotype. The genes are TRBV4-3 and TRBJ2-3; 10 bases are a match to TRBD2. This CDR3 is built from 17 residues. Germline V lookup: CDR1 LGHNA, CDR2 YSLEER. V shed 0 bases and J 7 bases; nucleotides not matched to a gene: 10. Here the CDR3 reads CASSQDRPSGSLNTQYF. Here the CDR3 DNA reads TGCGCCAGCAGCCAAGATCGTCCTAGCGGGAGCCTAAATACGCAGTATTTT.

The CDR3 DNA reads as TGTGCCAGCAGCTACCCGACTAGCGGTACAGATACGCAGTATTTT. Translating it yields CASSYPTSGTDTQYF. This rearrangement joins TRBV7-2 to TRBJ2-3; 9 bases are shared with TRBD2. CDR1 and CDR2 (germline): SGHTA, FQGNSA. V dropped 4 bases and J dropped 3; count of bases not matched to a gene: 5. This CDR3 contains 15 residues. Variable domain in full (rest from reference TRBV7-2 and TRBJ2-3): GAGVSQSPSNKVTEKGKDVELRCDPISGHTALYWYRQSLGQGLEFLIYFQGNSAPDKSGLPSDRFSAERTGGSVSTLTIQRTQQEDSAVYLCASSYPTSGTDTQYFGPGTRLTVL.